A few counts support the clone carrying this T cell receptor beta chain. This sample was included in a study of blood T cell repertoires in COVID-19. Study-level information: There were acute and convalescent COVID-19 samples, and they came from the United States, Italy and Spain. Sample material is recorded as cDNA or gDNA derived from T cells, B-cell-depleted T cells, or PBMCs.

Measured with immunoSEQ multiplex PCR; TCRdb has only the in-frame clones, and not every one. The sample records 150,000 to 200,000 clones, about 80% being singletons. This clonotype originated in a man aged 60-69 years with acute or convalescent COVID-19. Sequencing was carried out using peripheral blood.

CDR3 amino acids: CASSPDRAVRYGYTF. The CDR3 coding sequence is TGTGCCAGCAGCCCGGACAGGGCGGTGCGATATGGCTACACCTTC. The chain combines TRBV6-5 with TRBJ1-2; the match to TRBD1 covers 8 bases. The CDR3 length is 15 residues. CDR1 is MNHEY, CDR2 SVGAGI, per germline. J gave up 5 bases and V 6 bases, and 11 bases lay outside the gene matches.